These 8 T cell receptor beta chains share one sample of origin, sequenced in a study of T-cell memory formation after mild COVID-19. MiXCR, run by TCRdb on the 5' RACE reads, gives a single entry per CDR3 protein. The repertoire has roughly 190,000 distinct CDR3 sequences, more than 9% of them found once; the top ten carry approximately 2.8%. The material sequenced was PBMCs or a T cell subset sorted from them (not recorded which). These receptor sequences come from a man aged 18 to 29 who had mild COVID-19 (a few samples of this study predate the infection). Cell type and time point are not known.

The chain combines TRBV3-1 with TRBJ1-2; D may be TRBD1 (5 bases). The CDR3 sequence is 16 residues long. Germline CDR1 and CDR2: LGHDT and YNNKEL (reference sequence). The V end was cut by 4 bases, the J end by 0 bases, with 15 bases between. CDR3 residues: CASSRSIGGANYGYTF. The DNA for the CDR3 is TGTGCCAGCAGCCGATCGATCGGGGGAGCTAACTATGGCTACACCTTC.

This clonotype was counted at least ten times. The J gene is TRBJ2-3, the V gene TRBV20-1; 9 positions match TRBD1. CDR3 length equals 12 residues. Losses at the gene ends were 7 bases for V and 5 bases for J; bases not matched to a gene: 4. Germline loops: CDR1 DFQATT, CDR2 SNEGSKA (reference sequence). The CDR3 DNA sequence: TGCAGTGAACAGGGGGCCGGAGATACGCAGTATTTT. This sequence encodes CSEQGAGDTQYF.

The table lists this clonotype with a few counts. The chain recombines TRBV5-5 with TRBJ1-5, with 7 bases matching TRBD1. The CDR3 sequence is 14 residues long. J lost 5 bases, V lost 0 bases, and 2 bases had no gene match. Germline loops: CDR1 SGHKS, CDR2 YYEKEE (reference sequence). CDR3 coding DNA: TGTGCCAGCAGCTTGGGGGACAGCTATCAGCCCCAGCATTTT. Translation: CASSLGDSYQPQHF. The full variable domain, with the rest looked up from reference TRBV5-5 and TRBJ1-5, is DAGVTQSPTHLIKTRGQQVTLRCSPISGHKSVSWYQQVLGQGPQFIFQYYEKEERGRGNFPDRFSARQFPNYSSELNVNALLLGDSALYLCASSLGDSYQPQHFGDGTRLSIL.

This clonotype was counted only a few times. This sequence joins TRBV7-3 and TRBJ2-7, with 11 bases identical to TRBD2. V trimming: 3 bases; J trimming: 3 bases; junction bases outside the gene matches: 1. Germline lookup yields CDR1 SGHTA and CDR2 FQGTGA. CDR3 length: 14 amino acids. CDR3 DNA sequence: TGTGCCAGCAGCTTTAGCGGGGGGGACTACGAGCAGTACTTC. This encodes CASSFSGGDYEQYF.

This clonotype appeared many times. The chain employs TRBV7-2 and TRBJ2-3, with 14 nucleotides matching TRBD2. This CDR3 region has 17 residues. Trimming took 5 bases from V and 6 from J; bases not matched to a gene: 10. CDR1 SGHTA and CDR2 FQGNSA come from the germline V gene. The CDR3 reads CASSPTGTSGGPDTQYF. CDR3 nucleotides: TGTGCCAGCAGCCCGACCGGGACTAGCGGGGGCCCGGATACGCAGTATTTT.

In its sample, this clonotype was seen a few times. This chain links TRBV6-6 with TRBJ2-3; no firm D call. Germline assignment: CDR1 MNHNY and CDR2 SVGAGI (reference sequence). Trimming removed 5 bases from V and 0 bases from J, with 3 bases in between. The CDR3 totals 12 residues. The DNA for the CDR3 is TGTGCCAGCAGTGCTAGCACAGATACGCAGTATTTT. The encoded protein is CASSASTDTQYF.

The sample holds many counts of this clonotype. The chain employs TRBV5-6 and TRBJ2-2; TRBD1 aligns across 7 bases. The CDR3 loop spans 15 amino acids. Trimming removed 1 base from V and 6 bases from J; junction bases left unmatched: 6. CDR1 and CDR2 from the germline V gene are SGHDT and YYEEEE. CDR3 nucleotide sequence: TGTGCCAGCAGCTTGCCCAGGGGGATCCCCGGGGAGCTGTTTTTT. Translating it yields CASSLPRGIPGELFF.

The V gene is TRBV7-2, the J gene TRBJ1-2; 12 nucleotides line up with TRBD1. CDR1 SGHTA and CDR2 FQGNSA come from the germline V gene. J lost 6 bases, V lost 7 bases, and 9 bases had no gene match. This CDR3 is 15 amino acids long. The CDR3 DNA follows: TGTGCCAGCACGGGACAGGGGGCGAGGACCAATGGCTACACCTTC. Residues: CASTGQGARTNGYTF.